This record covers a single TCR beta chain. This specimen comes from a study of blood T cell repertoires in COVID-19. Study background: Samples taken during acute and convalescent COVID-19 were collected in the United States, Italy and Spain. T cells, B-cell-depleted T cells, or PBMCs supplied cDNA or gDNA.

In the authors' methods: Amplification of reference gene primers was used by the study to estimate nucleated cell counts. The data were produced by immunoSEQ multiplex PCR, yet TCRdb's version contains in-frame clones alone and is incomplete. Clone size and V and J calls were adopted from that table, with D and trimming inferred from the DNA. The table includes more than 300,000 clones, around 91% detected once. Germline V CDR1 and CDR2: LNHDA, SQIVND (reference sequence). V was pared by 6 bases and J by 2 bases, with 11 bases between. The CDR3 runs to 14 residues. This TCR was recovered from a woman in her late teens or twenties who had recovered from COVID-19. The chain couples TRBV19 to TRBJ2-1; a possible D gene is TRBD2 (5 bases). Material: peripheral blood. CDR3 protein: CASSPDSPYNEQFF. CDR3 in DNA: TGTGCCAGTAGCCCGGACTCTCCCTACAATGAGCAGTTCTTC.